This T cell receptor beta chain stems from a study of cytomegalovirus exposure and HLA in healthy donors. The study, taken as a whole, reports: Analyzed later, most CMV-associated TCR beta chains appeared HLA-restricted. V- and J-gene trimming of TCR beta was linked (in a later analysis) to a missense DCLRE1C variant. Presence/absence analyses supposed approximately even sequencing depth among donors. As was reported, the HLA-A and HLA-B alleles of most subjects were accurately predicted from TCR beta sequences.

The CDR3 runs 15 residues. V was trimmed by 5 bases and J by 7 bases, leaving 18 bases between them. CDR1 and CDR2 (germline): MNHEY, SVGAGI. Both 60 Vbeta primers and 13 Jbeta primers went into the PCR. Assay: immunoSEQ multiplex PCR; the TCRdb copy retains only in-frame clones and omits some. The repertoire holds 100,000 or so clones, with roughly 80% as singletons. About this clone: The target antigen is unknown.

Source material: PBMCs. The origin of this receptor is a female donor in good health and CMV-seronegative. This sequence joins TRBV6-5 and TRBJ1-5, with D perhaps matching TRBD1 (5 bases). In nucleotides, the CDR3 is TGTGCCAGCAGTCTTCAGCCGGGGGGAGGACAGCCCCAGCATTTT. It yields the protein CASSLQPGGGQPQHF.